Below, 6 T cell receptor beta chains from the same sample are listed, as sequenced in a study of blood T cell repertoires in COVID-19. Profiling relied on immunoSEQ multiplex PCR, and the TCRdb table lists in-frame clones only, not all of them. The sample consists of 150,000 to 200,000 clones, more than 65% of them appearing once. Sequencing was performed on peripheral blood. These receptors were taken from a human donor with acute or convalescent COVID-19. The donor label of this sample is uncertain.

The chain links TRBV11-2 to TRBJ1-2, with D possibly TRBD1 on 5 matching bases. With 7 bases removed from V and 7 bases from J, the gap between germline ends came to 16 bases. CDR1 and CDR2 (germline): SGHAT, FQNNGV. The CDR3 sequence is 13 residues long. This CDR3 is CASNPGPGFGYTF. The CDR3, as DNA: TGTGCCAGCAACCCAGGGCCTGGTTTTGGCTACACCTTC.

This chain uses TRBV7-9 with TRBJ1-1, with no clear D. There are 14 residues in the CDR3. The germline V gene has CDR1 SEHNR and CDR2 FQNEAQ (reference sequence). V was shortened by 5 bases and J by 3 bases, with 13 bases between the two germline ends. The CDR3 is CASSPTSMDTEAFF. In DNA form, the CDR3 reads TGTGCCAGCAGCCCGACATCTATGGACACTGAAGCTTTCTTT.

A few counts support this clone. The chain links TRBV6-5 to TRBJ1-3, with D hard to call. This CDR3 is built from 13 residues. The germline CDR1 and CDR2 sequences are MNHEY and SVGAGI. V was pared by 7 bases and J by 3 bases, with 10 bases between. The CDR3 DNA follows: TGTGCCAGCACCATCCGGGTTGGAAACACCATATATTTT. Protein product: CASTIRVGNTIYF.

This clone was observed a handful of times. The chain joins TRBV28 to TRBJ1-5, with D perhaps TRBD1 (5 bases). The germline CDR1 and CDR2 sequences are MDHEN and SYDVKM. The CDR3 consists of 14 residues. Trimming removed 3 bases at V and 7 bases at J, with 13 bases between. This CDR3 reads CASSFQGGWQPQHF. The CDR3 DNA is TGTGCCAGCAGTTTCCAGGGAGGATGGCAGCCCCAGCATTTT.

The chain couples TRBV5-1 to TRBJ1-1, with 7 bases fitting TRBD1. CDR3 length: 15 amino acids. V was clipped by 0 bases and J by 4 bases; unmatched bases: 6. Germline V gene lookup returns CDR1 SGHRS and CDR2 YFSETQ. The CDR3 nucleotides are TGCGCCAGCAGCTTGGGCCCAGGGGGTACCACTGAAGCTTTCTTT. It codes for CASSLGPGGTTEAFF.

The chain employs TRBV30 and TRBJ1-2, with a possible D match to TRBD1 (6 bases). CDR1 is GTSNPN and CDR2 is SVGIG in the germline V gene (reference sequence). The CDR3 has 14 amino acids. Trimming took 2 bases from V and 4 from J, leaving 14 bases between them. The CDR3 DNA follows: TGTGCCTGGAGTAAGGGGGTTGGGGGCTATGGCTACACCTTC. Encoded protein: CAWSKGVGGYGYTF.